This TCR beta chain originates from a study of cytomegalovirus exposure and HLA in healthy donors. Here immunoSEQ multiplex PCR was the method, and the copy in TCRdb shows in-frame clones only, minus some. Of more than 250,000 clones in the sample, roughly 88% were seen once. The V gene's germline CDR1 is MNHEY and CDR2 SMNVEV (reference sequence). The ends were cut back, 6 bases at V and 5 bases at J, with 16 bases in the middle. This CDR3 has 15 amino acids. The rearrangement links TRBV27 to TRBJ2-2; D ambiguous. The sequence derives from a woman younger than 45 in good health and CMV-seronegative. The sample taken for sequencing was PBMCs. CDR3 region: CASSLEPTATGELFF. The CDR3 coding sequence is TGTGCCAGCAGCCTTGAGCCAACCGCGACCGGGGAGCTGTTTTTT.